The T cell receptor (beta chain) described here comes from a study of T cell changes during pregnancy in multiple sclerosis (dated by TCRdb to the late 2010s). About the investigation overall: The study looked at changes in the T cell repertoire across pregnancy in women with multiple sclerosis.

The library was prepared using the immunoSEQ multiplex PCR assay. TCRdb provides this immuneACCESS table in a form limited to in-frame rearrangements. Some clones are lacking; in checked studies, under half of them reflect an unresolved V gene, and why the rest are absent is not known. This sample lists roughly 100,000 clones; about 90% were detected once. The ten largest account for 0.75% to 0.95% of the sample. Remarks on this clone: This receptor's antigen is unknown. Base qualities are not provided; no much larger clone lies one nucleotide away.

The CDR3 runs 15 amino acids, cysteine and phenylalanine included. Solely the CDR3 DNA is kept, with 45 bases framed from the first base. Sequences SNHLY (CDR1) and FYNNEI (CDR2) are obtained from the germline V gene. V gives up 0 bases and J gives up 9 bases, and the segment between their germline ends measures 12 bases. This sequence was found in a female donor with multiple sclerosis, enrolled in a pregnancy study. The sequencing here drew on peripheral blood, taken after pregnancy. In this chain, TRBV2 is recombined with TRBJ1-6; TRBD1 is a weak D gene call, 5 bases matching. CDR3 loop: CASSEALQGSSPLHF. In nucleotides, the sequence is TGTGCCAGCAGTGAAGCGCTGCAGGGAAGTTCACCCCTCCACTTT. Reference TRBV2 and TRBJ1-6 genes cover what lies past the CDR3, so the full variable domain is EPEVTQTPSHQVTQMGQEVILRCVPISNHLYFYWYRQILGQKVEFLVSFYNNEISEKSEIFDDQFSVERPDGSNFTLKIRSTKLEDSAMYFCASSEALQGSSPLHFGNGTRLTVT.